Detailed here is one T cell receptor beta chain. Its antigen is still unknown. The data were produced by immunoSEQ multiplex PCR, yet TCRdb's version contains in-frame clones alone and is incomplete. The sample holds 69,000 or so clones, approximately 94% seen once. The entry originates in a study of T cell clonotyping in hematopoietic cell transplantation. There are 14 residues in the CDR3. Germline V gene lookup returns CDR1 SGHRS and CDR2 YFSETQ. V lost 4 bases and J lost 3, with 11 bases in between. Regarding the study as a whole: Cells were unsorted, so CD4 and CD8 contributions were not separated. At the given depth, recipient repertoires were over 95% de novo clonotypes. Recipient TCR diversity dropped after transplant; expanded clonotypes rose from day 30 to 180. Higher Inverse Simpson Index values in graft donor and pretransplant recipient predicted broader posttransplant TCR diversity.

The chain has TRBV5-1 and TRBJ1-5; D possibly corresponds to TRBD1 (5 bases). The sequencing input was peripheral blood mononuclear cells. The TCR was taken from a man aged 50 to 59 in good health. Some clones in this sample may be carry-over from other donors' samples. The CDR3 loop reads CASSVDSPNQPQHF. CDR3 coding DNA: TGCGCCAGCAGCGTCGACAGCCCCAATCAGCCCCAGCATTTT.